This TCR beta chain was observed in a study of Ad26.COV2.S vaccination and SARS-CoV-2 variants. Study summary: Administration of Ad26.COV2.S was intramuscular, either once or twice 56 days apart.

Treatment reported: approximately 18 received Ad26.COV2.S at low or high dose, single or two shots; roughly five received placebo; per-sample allocation not given. Sampling was performed 63 days after the first vaccine or placebo injection. In Boston, an adult donor aged 18-55 years took part. Some clones are missing from TCRdb's copy, which holds only in-frame ones; the method was immunoSEQ multiplex PCR. The table shows 400,000 to 450,000 clones, with 90% occurring only once. The CDR3 contains 13 residues. CDR1 SGHAT and CDR2 FQNNGV come from the germline V gene. V was shortened by 3 bases and J by 4 bases, with 9 bases between the two germline ends.

The TCR originated in a person between 18 and 65 years old who received the Ad26.COV2.S COVID-19 vaccine or a placebo. The chain combines TRBV11-2 with TRBJ1-1, with D unclear. The sample was peripheral blood, taken in a trial of Ad26.COV2.S vaccine versus placebo. CDR3 amino acids: CASSFGLSTEAFF. The CDR3 DNA follows: TGTGCCAGCAGCTTTGGGCTGTCCACTGAAGCTTTCTTT.